The source of this T cell receptor (beta chain) is a study of T cells in Graves' hyperthyroidism and ophthalmopathy. Overall study results and limits: Ophthalmopathy was distinguished from stable hyperthyroidism by 13 V-J signatures.

The CDR3 is made up of 14 amino acids. Germline values: CDR1 LNHDA, CDR2 SQIVND (reference sequence). The V segment lost 11 bases and the J segment 0 bases; nucleotides outside the gene matches: 7. This clonotype was found many times. What it recognizes is unknown. Newly diagnosed patients aged 18 to 65 had hyperthyroidism of under 2 months' duration. The source of the PBMCs was 9.5 to 10 ml of fresh peripheral blood. Researchers amplified the TCR beta CDR3 regions from RNA transcripts. In the first-round RT-PCR of the TCR CDR3, the HTBI primer set was used. TCRdb ran MiXCR on the multiplex PCR reads and lists one entry per CDR3 protein. The table lists around 700,000 distinct CDR3 sequences, approximately 40% of them singletons.

Sequencing was done on a sample of blood. The chain has TRBV19 and TRBJ2-5; 9 bases fit TRBD2. The receptor was isolated from a woman in her thirties or forties with Graves' hyperthyroidism. CDR3 coding DNA: TGTGCCTCCACCGCGGGAGGGCACCAAGAGACCCAGTACTTC. Encoded protein: CASTAGGHQETQYF.